One sample yielded the 13 T cell receptor beta chains listed below, sequenced in a study of vaccination and CD4 T cells after COVID-19. Oncomine TCR Beta short-read sequencing was applied to DNA from cultured CD4+ T cells. TCRdb fed the PCR reads into MiXCR, producing one record per CDR3 protein. The table lists about 15,000 distinct CDR3 sequences, about a fifth of them singletons. Their cognate antigens are unknown. Treatment meaning: approximately 9-day PBMC culture with coronavirus spike peptide pools or control peptides (ViraFEST assay). The sequences come from CD4+ T cells from blood, cultured in vitro, collected before SARS-CoV-2 vaccination. The source of these receptors is a human donor who received a COVID-19 vaccine.

This clonotype was observed a handful of times. CDR3 amino acids: CASSQAGSSYGYTF. DNA of the CDR3: TGCGCCAGCAGCCAAGCGGGGAGTAGCTATGGCTACACCTTC. The gene calls are TRBV4-1 and TRBJ1-2; no clear D gene. The CDR3 totals 14 residues. V was shortened by 1 base and J by 4 bases, with 10 bases between the two germline ends. Per the germline V gene, CDR1 is MGHRA and CDR2 is YSYEKL.

The chain recombines TRBV20-1 with TRBJ1-2, with D possibly matching TRBD1 (5 bases). The CDR3 totals 12 residues. The V end lost 5 bases, the J end lost 8 bases, and 15 bases lay between the germline ends. Per germline, CDR1 DFQATT and CDR2 SNEGSKA (reference sequence). The CDR3 protein is CSALTASWGYTF. CDR3 sequence (DNA): TGCAGTGCTTTGACAGCATCCTGGGGCTACACCTTC.

The chain uses TRBV20-1 and TRBJ1-5, with D possibly being TRBD1 (5 bases). With 6 bases removed from V and 5 bases from J, the gap between germline ends came to 14 bases. CDR3 length: 13 amino acids. The V gene's germline CDR1 is DFQATT and CDR2 SNEGSKA (reference sequence). The DNA of the CDR3 is TGCAGTGCCAGCCGGGGGTACGATCAGCCCCAGCATTTT. Translating gives CSASRGYDQPQHF.

Sample share makes this clonotype medium-sized. V is TRBV7-6 and J is TRBJ2-7; 10 positions match TRBD1. Germline values: CDR1 SGHVS, CDR2 FNYEAQ. This CDR3 comprises 17 residues. Trimming at V came to 5 bases and at J to 3 bases, leaving 13 bases not matched to a gene. This CDR3 reads CASSRSPGQGLCYEQYF. CDR3 DNA sequence: TGTGCCAGCAGCCGTTCGCCGGGACAGGGGTTATGCTACGAGCAGTACTTC.

The J gene is TRBJ2-5, the V gene TRBV5-4; D is unclear. V was cut by 2 bases and J by 4 bases, with 3 bases left in between. The CDR3 length is 11 residues. Germline V gene sequence: CDR1 SGHNT, CDR2 YYREEE (reference sequence). The DNA for the CDR3 is TGTGCCAGCAGCTTCTTAGAGACCCAGTACTTC. Translating it yields CASSFLETQYF.

The chain joins TRBV11-2 to TRBJ1-2; tentatively, D is TRBD1 (5 bases). This CDR3 spans 18 amino acids. V was trimmed by 2 bases and J by 8 bases, leaving 27 bases between them. Germline CDR1 reads SGHAT; CDR2 reads FQNNGV. The CDR3 DNA sequence: TGTGCCAGCAGCTTACGGGGAGGGCAGGGAACCCCCCGGTGGGGCTACACCTTC. Its translation is CASSLRGGQGTPRWGYTF.

Comment on this clonotype: A read error may produce the germline difference seen at one junction end. The chain joins TRBV19 to TRBJ1-5; maybe TRBD1 (6 bases). The CDR3 length is 14 residues. The germline V gene encodes CDR1 LNHDA and CDR2 SQIVND (reference sequence). The CDR3 nucleotides are TGTGCCAGTGGTATAGGGGGAGGATGGCAGCCCCAGCATTTT. Protein sequence: CASGIGGGWQPQHF.

The J gene is TRBJ1-4, the V gene TRBV19; no clear D. Germline-derived CDR1 and CDR2 are LNHDA and SQIVND (reference sequence). CDR3 length: 12 residues. V gave up 4 bases and J gave up 6 bases, with 6 bases separating them. As DNA, the CDR3 is TGTGCCAGTAGTACCATATATGAAAAACTGTTTTTT. This encodes CASSTIYEKLFF.

This clonotype was observed a handful of times. The rearrangement links TRBV20-1 to TRBJ1-1, with TRBD1 identical over 12 bases. This CDR3 region has 13 residues. CDR1 is DFQATT, CDR2 SNEGSKA, per germline (reference sequence). The V and J ends lost 6 bases and 6 bases, in that order; junction bases with no gene match: 5. The CDR3 sequence: CSAAGTGGSEAFF. As DNA, the CDR3 is TGCAGTGCAGCGGGGACAGGGGGCTCTGAAGCTTTCTTT.

The gene calls are TRBV2 and TRBJ2-2; weak D call: TRBD1 (6 bases). The CDR3 is 15 amino acids. V was pared by 6 bases and J by 5 bases, with 16 bases between. The germline gives CDR1 SNHLY, CDR2 FYNNEI. CDR3: CASRERDIATGELFF. In nucleotides, the CDR3 is TGTGCCAGCAGGGAACGGGACATAGCTACCGGGGAGCTGTTTTTT.

This clonotype was detected a few times. The chain recombines TRBV24-1 with TRBJ2-2; tentative D call: TRBD1 (6 bases). The CDR3 runs 13 residues. Germline V gene sequence: CDR1 KGHDR, CDR2 SFDVKD. Trimming shortened V by 6 bases and J by 9 bases, and 13 bases separated the two germline ends. The CDR3 DNA follows: TGTGCCACCAGTCAACAGGGTGCTCGGGAGCTGTTTTTT. It codes for CATSQQGARELFF.

In this sample, this clonotype turned up a few times. V usage is TRBV6-1 and J usage is TRBJ1-2, with D perhaps TRBD1 (6 bases). The germline V gene encodes CDR1 MNHNS and CDR2 SASEGT. This CDR3 contains 13 residues. The V end lost 9 bases, the J end lost 1 base, and 12 bases lay between the germline ends. The CDR3 DNA follows: TGTGCCAGACGACAGGTTTTTAACTATGGCTACACCTTC. This gives the protein CARRQVFNYGYTF.

The genes are TRBV4-2 and TRBJ2-3, with D possibly being TRBD2 (6 bases). The CDR3 is made up of 15 amino acids. V was trimmed by 1 base and J by 4 bases, leaving 12 bases between them. Germline values: CDR1 LGHNA, CDR2 YNFKEQ. The CDR3 region is CASSQGRLGADTQYF. CDR3 DNA sequence: TGTGCCAGCAGCCAAGGAAGACTAGGGGCAGATACGCAGTATTTT.